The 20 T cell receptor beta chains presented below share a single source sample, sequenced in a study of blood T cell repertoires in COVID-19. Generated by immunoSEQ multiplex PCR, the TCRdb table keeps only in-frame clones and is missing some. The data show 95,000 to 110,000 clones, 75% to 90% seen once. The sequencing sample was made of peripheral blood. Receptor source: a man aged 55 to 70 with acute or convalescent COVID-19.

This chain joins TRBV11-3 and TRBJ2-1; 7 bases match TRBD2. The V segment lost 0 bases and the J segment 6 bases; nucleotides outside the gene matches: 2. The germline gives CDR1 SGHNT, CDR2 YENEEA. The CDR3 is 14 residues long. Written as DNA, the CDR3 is TGTGCCAGCAGCTTAGAAAGCGGGACCAATGAGCAGTTCTTC. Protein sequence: CASSLESGTNEQFF.

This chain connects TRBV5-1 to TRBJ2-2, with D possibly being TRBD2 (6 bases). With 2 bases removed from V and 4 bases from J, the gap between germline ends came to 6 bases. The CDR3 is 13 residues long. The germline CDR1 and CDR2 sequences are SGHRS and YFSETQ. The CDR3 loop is CASSFSGTGELFF. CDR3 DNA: TGCGCCAGCAGCTTTAGCGGCACCGGGGAGCTGTTTTTT. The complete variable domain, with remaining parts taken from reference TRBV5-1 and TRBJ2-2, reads KAGVTQTPRYLIKTRGQQVTLSCSPISGHRSVSWYQQTPGQGLQFLFEYFSETQRNKGNFPGRFSGRQFSNSRSEMNVSTLELGDSALYLCASSFSGTGELFFGEGSRLTVL.

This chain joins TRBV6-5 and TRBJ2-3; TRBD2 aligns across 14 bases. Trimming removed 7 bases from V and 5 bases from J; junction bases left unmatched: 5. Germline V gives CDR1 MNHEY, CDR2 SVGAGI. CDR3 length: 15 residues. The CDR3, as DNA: TGTGCCAGCAAAAAGACTAGCGGGAGGGGAGATACGCAGTATTTT. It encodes CASKKTSGRGDTQYF.

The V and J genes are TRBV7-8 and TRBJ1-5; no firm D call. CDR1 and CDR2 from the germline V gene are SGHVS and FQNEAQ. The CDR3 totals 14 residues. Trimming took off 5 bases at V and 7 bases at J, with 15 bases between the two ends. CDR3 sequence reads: CASSQGRGSQPQHF. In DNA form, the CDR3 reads TGTGCCAGCAGCCAAGGGCGGGGTTCGCAGCCCCAGCATTTT.

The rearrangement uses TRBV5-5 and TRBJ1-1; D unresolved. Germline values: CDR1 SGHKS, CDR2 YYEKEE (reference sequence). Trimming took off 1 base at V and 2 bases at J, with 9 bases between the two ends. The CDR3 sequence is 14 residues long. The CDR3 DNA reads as TGTGCCAGCAGCTTGACCAGAGGAAACACTGAAGCTTTCTTT. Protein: CASSLTRGNTEAFF. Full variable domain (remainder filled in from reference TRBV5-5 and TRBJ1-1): DAGVTQSPTHLIKTRGQQVTLRCSPISGHKSVSWYQQVLGQGPQFIFQYYEKEERGRGNFPDRFSARQFPNYSSELNVNALLLGDSALYLCASSLTRGNTEAFFGQGTRLTVV.

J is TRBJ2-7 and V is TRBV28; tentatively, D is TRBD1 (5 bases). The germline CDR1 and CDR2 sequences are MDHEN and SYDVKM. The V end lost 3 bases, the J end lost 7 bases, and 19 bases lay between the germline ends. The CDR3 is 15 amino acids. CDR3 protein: CASSLVSAGMEEQYF. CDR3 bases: TGTGCCAGCAGTTTGGTTTCGGCAGGGATGGAAGAGCAGTACTTC.

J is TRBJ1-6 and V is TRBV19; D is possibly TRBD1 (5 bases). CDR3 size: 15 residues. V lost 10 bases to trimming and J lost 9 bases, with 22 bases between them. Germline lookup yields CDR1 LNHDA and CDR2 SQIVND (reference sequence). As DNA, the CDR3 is TGTGCCACGAAGGAAGCGCGGGGACTAATTTCACCCCTCCACTTT. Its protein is CATKEARGLISPLHF.

The CDR3 here is CASSLGTAGADTQYF. CDR3 sequence (DNA): TGTGCCAGCAGCCTGGGGACAGCAGGGGCAGATACGCAGTATTTT. The chain recombines TRBV9 with TRBJ2-3; 7 bases are a match to TRBD1. Trimming took 4 bases from V and 4 from J; bases not matched to a gene: 9. The CDR3 sequence is 15 residues long. Germline V lookup: CDR1 SGDLS, CDR2 YYNGEE.

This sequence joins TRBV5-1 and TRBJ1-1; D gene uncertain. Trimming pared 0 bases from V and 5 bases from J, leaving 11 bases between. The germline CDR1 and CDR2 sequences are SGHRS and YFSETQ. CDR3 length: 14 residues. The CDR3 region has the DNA TGCGCCAGCAGCTTGGGGACTCCGGGGACTGAAGCTTTCTTT. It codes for CASSLGTPGTEAFF.

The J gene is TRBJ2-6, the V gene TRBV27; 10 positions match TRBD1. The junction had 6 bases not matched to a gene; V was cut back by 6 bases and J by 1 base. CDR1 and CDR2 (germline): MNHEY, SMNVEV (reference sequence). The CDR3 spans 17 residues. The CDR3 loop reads CASSPRDRGSGANVLTF. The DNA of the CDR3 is TGTGCCAGCAGCCCCCGGGACAGGGGTTCTGGGGCCAACGTCCTGACTTTC.

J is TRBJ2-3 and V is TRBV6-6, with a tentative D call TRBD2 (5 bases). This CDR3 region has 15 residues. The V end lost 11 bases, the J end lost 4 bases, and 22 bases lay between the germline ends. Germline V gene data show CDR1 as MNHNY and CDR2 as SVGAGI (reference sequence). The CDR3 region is CAPEREPGHPDTQYF. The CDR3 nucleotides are TGTGCCCCAGAAAGGGAGCCTGGTCATCCAGATACGCAGTATTTT.

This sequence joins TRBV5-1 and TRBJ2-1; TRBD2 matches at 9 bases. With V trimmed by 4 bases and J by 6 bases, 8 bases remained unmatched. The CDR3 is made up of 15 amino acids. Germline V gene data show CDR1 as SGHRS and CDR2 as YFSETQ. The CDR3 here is CASSPIAGVGNEQFF. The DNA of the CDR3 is TGCGCCAGCAGCCCTATAGCGGGAGTGGGCAATGAGCAGTTCTTC.

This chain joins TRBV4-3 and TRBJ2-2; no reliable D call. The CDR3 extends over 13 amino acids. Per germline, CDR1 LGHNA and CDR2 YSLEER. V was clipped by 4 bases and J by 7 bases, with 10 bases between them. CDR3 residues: CASSLDRSGELFF. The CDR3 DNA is TGCGCCAGCAGCCTAGACCGGAGCGGGGAGCTGTTTTTT.

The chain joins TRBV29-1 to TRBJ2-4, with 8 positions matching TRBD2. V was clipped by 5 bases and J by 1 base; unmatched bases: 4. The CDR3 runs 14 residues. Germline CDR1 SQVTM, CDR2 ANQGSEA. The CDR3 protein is CSVPAGVAKNIQYF. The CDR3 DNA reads TGCAGCGTTCCAGCGGGAGTGGCCAAAAACATTCAGTACTTC.

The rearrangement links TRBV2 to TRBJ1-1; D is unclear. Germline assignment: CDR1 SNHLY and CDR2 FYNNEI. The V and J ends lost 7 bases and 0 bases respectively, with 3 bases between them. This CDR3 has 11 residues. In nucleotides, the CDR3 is TGTGCCAGCATATTGAACACTGAAGCTTTCTTT. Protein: CASILNTEAFF.

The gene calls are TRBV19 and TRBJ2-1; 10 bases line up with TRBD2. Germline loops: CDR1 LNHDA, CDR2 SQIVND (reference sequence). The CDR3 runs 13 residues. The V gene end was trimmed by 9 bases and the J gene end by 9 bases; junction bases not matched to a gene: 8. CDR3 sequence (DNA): TGTGCCAGCGCGACTAGCGGGTTTAGTGAGCAGTTCTTC. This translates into CASATSGFSEQFF.

For the CDR3, the DNA is TGTGCCAGCCGGAACACAGGGGGAATTGGGGAGCTGTTTTTT. It encodes CASRNTGGIGELFF. The chain combines TRBV7-6 with TRBJ2-2; 8 nucleotides agree with TRBD1. The J segment lost 8 bases and the V segment lost 8 bases, leaving 10 bases of the junction unmatched. Germline V gene data show CDR1 as SGHVS and CDR2 as FNYEAQ. The CDR3 is 14 amino acids.

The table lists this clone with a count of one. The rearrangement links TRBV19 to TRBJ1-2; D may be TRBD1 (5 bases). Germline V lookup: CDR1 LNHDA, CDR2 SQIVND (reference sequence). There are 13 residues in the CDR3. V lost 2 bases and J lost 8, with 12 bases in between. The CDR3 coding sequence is TGTGCCAGTAGTATAAAAGGGGCTGGGGGCTACACCTTC. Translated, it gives CASSIKGAGGYTF.

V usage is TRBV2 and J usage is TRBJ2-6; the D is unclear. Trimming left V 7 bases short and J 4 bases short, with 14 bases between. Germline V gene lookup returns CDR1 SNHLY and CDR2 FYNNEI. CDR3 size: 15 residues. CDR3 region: CASKSSSRGANVLTF. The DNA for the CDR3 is TGTGCCAGCAAATCCAGCTCGAGGGGGGCCAACGTCCTGACTTTC.

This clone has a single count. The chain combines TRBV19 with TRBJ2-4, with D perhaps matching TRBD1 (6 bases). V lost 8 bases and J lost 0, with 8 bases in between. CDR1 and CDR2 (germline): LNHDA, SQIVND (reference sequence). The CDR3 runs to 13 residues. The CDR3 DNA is TGTGCCAGTCAGGGGTCAGCCAAAAACATTCAGTACTTC. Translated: CASQGSAKNIQYF.